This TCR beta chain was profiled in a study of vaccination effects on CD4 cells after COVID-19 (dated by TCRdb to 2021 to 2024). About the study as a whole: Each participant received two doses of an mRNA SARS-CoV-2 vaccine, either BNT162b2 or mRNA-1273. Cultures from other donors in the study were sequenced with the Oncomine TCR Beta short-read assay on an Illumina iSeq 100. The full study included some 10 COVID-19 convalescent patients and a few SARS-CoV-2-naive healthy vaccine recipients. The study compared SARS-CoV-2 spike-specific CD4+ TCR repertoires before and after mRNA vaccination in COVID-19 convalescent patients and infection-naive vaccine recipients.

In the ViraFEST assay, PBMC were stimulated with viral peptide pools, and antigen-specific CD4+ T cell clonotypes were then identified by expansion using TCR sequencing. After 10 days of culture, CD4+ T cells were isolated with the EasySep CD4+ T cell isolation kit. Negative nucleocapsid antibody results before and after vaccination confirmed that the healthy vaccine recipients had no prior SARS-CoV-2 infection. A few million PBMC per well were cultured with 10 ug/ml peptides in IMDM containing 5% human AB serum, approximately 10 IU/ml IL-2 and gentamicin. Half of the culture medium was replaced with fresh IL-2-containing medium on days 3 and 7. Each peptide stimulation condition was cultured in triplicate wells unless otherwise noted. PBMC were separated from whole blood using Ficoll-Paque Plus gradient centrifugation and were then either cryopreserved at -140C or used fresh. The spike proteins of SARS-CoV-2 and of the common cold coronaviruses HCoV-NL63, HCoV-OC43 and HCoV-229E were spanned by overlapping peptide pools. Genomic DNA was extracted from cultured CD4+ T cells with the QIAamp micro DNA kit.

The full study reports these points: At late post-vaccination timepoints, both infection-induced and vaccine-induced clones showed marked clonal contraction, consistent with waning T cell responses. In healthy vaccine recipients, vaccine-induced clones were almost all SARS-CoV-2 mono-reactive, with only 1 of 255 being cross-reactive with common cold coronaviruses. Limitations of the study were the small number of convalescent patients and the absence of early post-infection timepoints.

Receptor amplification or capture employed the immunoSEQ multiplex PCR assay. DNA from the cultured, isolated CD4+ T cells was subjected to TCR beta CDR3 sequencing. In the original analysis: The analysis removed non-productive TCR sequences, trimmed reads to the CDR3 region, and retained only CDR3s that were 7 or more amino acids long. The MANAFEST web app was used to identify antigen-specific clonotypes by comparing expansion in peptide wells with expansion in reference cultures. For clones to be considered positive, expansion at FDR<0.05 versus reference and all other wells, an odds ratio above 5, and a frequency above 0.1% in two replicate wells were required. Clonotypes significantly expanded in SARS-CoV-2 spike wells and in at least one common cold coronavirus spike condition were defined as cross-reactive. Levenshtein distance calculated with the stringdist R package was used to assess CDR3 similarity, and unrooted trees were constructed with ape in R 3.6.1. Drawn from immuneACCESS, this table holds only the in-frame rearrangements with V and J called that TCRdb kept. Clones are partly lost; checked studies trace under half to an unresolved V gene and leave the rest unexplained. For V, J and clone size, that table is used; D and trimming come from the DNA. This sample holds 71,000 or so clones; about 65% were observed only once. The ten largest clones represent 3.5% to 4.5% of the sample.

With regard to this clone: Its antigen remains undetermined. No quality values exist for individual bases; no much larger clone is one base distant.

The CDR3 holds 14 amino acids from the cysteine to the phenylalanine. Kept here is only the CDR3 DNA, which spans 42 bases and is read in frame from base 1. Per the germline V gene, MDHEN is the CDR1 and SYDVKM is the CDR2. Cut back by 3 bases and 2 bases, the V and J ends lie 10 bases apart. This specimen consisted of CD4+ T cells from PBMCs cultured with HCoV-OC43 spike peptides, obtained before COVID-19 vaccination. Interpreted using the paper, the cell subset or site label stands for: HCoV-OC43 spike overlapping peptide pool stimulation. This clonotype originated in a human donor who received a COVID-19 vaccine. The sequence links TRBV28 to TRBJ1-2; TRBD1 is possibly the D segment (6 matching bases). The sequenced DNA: TGTGCCAGCAGTTTCGCCGACAGGAACTATGGCTACACCTTC. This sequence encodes CASSFADRNYGYTF.